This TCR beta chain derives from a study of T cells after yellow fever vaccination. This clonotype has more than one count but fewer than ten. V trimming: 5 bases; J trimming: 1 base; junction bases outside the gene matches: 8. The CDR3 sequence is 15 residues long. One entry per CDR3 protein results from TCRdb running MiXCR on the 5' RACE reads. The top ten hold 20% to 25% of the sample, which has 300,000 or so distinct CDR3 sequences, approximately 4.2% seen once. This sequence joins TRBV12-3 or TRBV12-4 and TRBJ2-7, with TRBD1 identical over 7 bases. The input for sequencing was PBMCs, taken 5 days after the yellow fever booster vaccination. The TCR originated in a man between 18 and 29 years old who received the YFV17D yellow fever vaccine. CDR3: CASSPEGALSYEQYF. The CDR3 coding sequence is TGTGCCAGCAGTCCTGAGGGGGCATTATCCTACGAGCAGTACTTC.